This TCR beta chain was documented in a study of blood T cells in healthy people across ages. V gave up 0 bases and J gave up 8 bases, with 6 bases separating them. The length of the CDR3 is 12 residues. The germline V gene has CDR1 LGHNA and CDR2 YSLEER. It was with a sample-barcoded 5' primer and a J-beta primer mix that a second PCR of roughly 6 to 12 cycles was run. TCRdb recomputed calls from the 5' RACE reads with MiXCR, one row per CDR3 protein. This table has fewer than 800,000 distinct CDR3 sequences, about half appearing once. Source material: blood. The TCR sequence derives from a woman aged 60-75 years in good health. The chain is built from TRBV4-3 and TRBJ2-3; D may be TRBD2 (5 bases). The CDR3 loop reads CASSQEGATQYF. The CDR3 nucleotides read TGCGCCAGCAGCCAAGAGGGAGCTACGCAGTATTTT.